These 30 T cell receptor beta chains share one sample of origin, sequenced in a study of T cells in Graves' hyperthyroidism and ophthalmopathy. RNA transcripts were the template for amplifying TCR beta CDR3 regions. First-round RT-PCR targeting the TCR CDR3 was performed with the HTBI primer set. Using its own MiXCR run on the multiplex PCR reads, TCRdb lists one record per CDR3 protein. Of roughly 380,000 distinct CDR3 sequences listed, 15% to 20% are singletons. Material: blood. These receptors were collected from a woman between 40 and 55 years old with Graves' ophthalmopathy.

V is TRBV6-2 or TRBV6-3 and J is TRBJ2-7; the match to TRBD2 covers 9 bases. J gave up 3 bases and V 0 bases, and 12 bases lay outside the gene matches. Germline values: CDR1 MNHEY, CDR2 SVGEGT. This CDR3 is 18 amino acids long. The CDR3 DNA sequence: TGTGCCAGCAGTTACTCGTCGGGAGGGACTAGCACATACTACGAGCAGTACTTC. Its translation: CASSYSSGGTSTYYEQYF.

This clonotype was counted at least ten times. This chain joins TRBV7-9 and TRBJ2-5; TRBD2 agrees at 9 bases. The V gene's germline CDR1 is SEHNR and CDR2 FQNEAQ (reference sequence). The V gene end was trimmed by 4 bases and the J gene end by 5 bases; junction bases not matched to a gene: 8. The length of the CDR3 is 15 residues. CDR3 coding DNA: TGTGCCAGCAGCTCCTTAGCGGGAGTACGGGAGACCCAGTACTTC. The encoded protein is CASSSLAGVRETQYF.

This clonotype was counted many times. J is TRBJ1-1 and V is TRBV5-8, with D unresolved. V gave up 0 bases and J gave up 4 bases, with 10 bases separating them. This CDR3 spans 14 amino acids. Germline values: CDR1 SGHTS, CDR2 YDEGEE. The CDR3 DNA is TGTGCCAGCAGCTTGGGGGCCGGGATCACTGAAGCTTTCTTT. This sequence encodes CASSLGAGITEAFF.

There are many counts of this clonotype. This chain uses TRBV5-1 with TRBJ1-2; possible D gene TRBD1, 5 bases. From germline, CDR1 is SGHRS and CDR2 YFSETQ. This CDR3 region has 12 residues. Trimming took off 6 bases at V and 8 bases at J, with 14 bases between the two ends. The DNA of the CDR3 is TGCGCCAGCATATCTCCGCGGGACGGCTACACCTTC. Its translation: CASISPRDGYTF.

This clonotype showed up many times. The gene calls are TRBV11-2 and TRBJ2-7; the match to TRBD2 covers 10 bases. The CDR3 is 16 amino acids. The V gene end was trimmed by 5 bases and the J gene end by 5 bases; junction bases not matched to a gene: 12. The germline gives CDR1 SGHAT, CDR2 FQNNGV. The CDR3 DNA reads as TGTGCCAGCAGCGAACGTGGAAGCGGGAGGGGTAACGAGCAGTACTTC. It encodes CASSERGSGRGNEQYF.

This clonotype was detected ten times or more. CDR3 coding DNA: TGCAGTGCTAGAATCCCAGGGGCTCAGCCCCAGCATTTT. It translates to CSARIPGAQPQHF. This sequence joins TRBV20-1 and TRBJ1-5; possibly TRBD1 for D (6 bases). Germline values: CDR1 DFQATT, CDR2 SNEGSKA (reference sequence). The CDR3 runs to 13 residues. V lost 2 bases, J lost 6 bases, and 11 bases lay in between.

This clonotype was picked up many times. V usage is TRBV7-2 and J usage is TRBJ1-2, with a possible D match to TRBD1 (6 bases). The CDR3 covers 12 residues. Germline CDR1 SGHTA, CDR2 FQGNSA. Trimming pared 3 bases from V and 7 bases from J, leaving 9 bases between. CDR3 DNA sequence: TGTGCCAGCAGCTTGAGGGACACTGGCTACACCTTC. Translated, it gives CASSLRDTGYTF.

This clonotype was observed many times. The rearrangement joins TRBV3-1 to TRBJ1-1; D not certain. This CDR3 has 11 amino acids. V was clipped by 5 bases and J by 7 bases, with 8 bases between them. CDR1 and CDR2 from the germline V gene are LGHDT and YNNKEL (reference sequence). CDR3 protein: CASSTQGEAFF. The CDR3 nucleotides are TGTGCCAGCAGCACCCAAGGTGAAGCTTTCTTT.

This sequence joins TRBV10-3 and TRBJ2-7; a possible D gene is TRBD2 (6 bases). Per germline, CDR1 ENHRY and CDR2 SYGVKD. CDR3 length: 12 residues. Trimming stripped 3 bases from V and 7 bases from J, with 10 bases between. CDR3 sequence reads: CAISDLAREQYF. The CDR3 coding sequence is TGTGCCATCAGTGATCTAGCGCGGGAGCAGTACTTC.

This clonotype was seen ten or more times. The gene calls are TRBV27 and TRBJ2-2; possibly TRBD1 for D (5 bases). Per the germline V gene, CDR1 is MNHEY and CDR2 is SMNVEV (reference sequence). The CDR3 is 12 amino acids. Deletions cut 2 bases from V and 14 bases from J, with 12 bases between. In DNA form, the CDR3 reads TGTGCCAGCAGTTTACGCCAGGGCCGACTGTTTTTT. It codes for CASSLRQGRLFF.

Many counts were recorded for this clonotype. J is TRBJ2-7 and V is TRBV28; TRBD1 matches at 11 bases. Germline CDR1 and CDR2: MDHEN and SYDVKM. J gave up 5 bases and V 6 bases, and 18 bases lay outside the gene matches. The CDR3 consists of 18 residues. CDR3 DNA sequence: TGTGCCAGCAGCGCCATCCGCCTGGGACAGGGGGATGATCACGAGCAGTACTTC. Translated, it gives CASSAIRLGQGDDHEQYF.

A note on this clonotype: A much larger clone lies one base from this, so it may be a read error. V is TRBV9 and J is TRBJ1-6, with D possibly TRBD1 on 5 matching bases. The CDR3 is 17 residues long. Germline lookup yields CDR1 SGDLS and CDR2 YYNGEE. Trimming stripped 6 bases from V and 4 bases from J, with 20 bases between. The CDR3 bases are TGTGCCAGCATCCAGCGACCCCTTGACAGTTATAATTCACCCCTCCACTTT. Translated: CASIQRPLDSYNSPLHF.

This clonotype was detected ten times or more. The rearrangement joins TRBV19 to TRBJ2-7; D possibly corresponds to TRBD2 (5 bases). CDR1 is LNHDA, CDR2 SQIVND, per germline (reference sequence). The CDR3 has 14 residues. The V and J ends lost 3 bases and 2 bases respectively, with 11 bases between them. The CDR3, as DNA: TGTGCCAGTAGTATCACGGGGTCCACCTACGAGCAGTACTTC. This gives the protein CASSITGSTYEQYF.

The chain couples TRBV6-1 to TRBJ2-5; a possible D gene is TRBD2 (5 bases). Trimming left V 5 bases short and J 1 base short, with 11 bases between. The CDR3 sequence is 14 residues long. CDR1 is MNHNS and CDR2 is SASEGT in the germline V gene. CDR3 DNA: TGTGCCAGCAGTAATCTAAGCGGCCAAGAGACCCAGTACTTC. It specifies CASSNLSGQETQYF.

This clonotype was counted at least ten times. The chain is built from TRBV11-2 and TRBJ2-7; D uncertain. Between the trimmed V and J ends, which lost 4 bases and 1 base, there was a span of 8 bases. This CDR3 is 13 amino acids long. The V gene's germline CDR1 is SGHAT and CDR2 FQNNGV. The CDR3 reads CASSSPDSYEQYF. In nucleotides, the CDR3 is TGTGCCAGCAGCTCCCCAGATTCCTACGAGCAGTACTTC.

The chain links TRBV19 to TRBJ1-2; D might be TRBD1 (5 bases). The CDR3 totals 13 residues. The germline V gene has CDR1 LNHDA and CDR2 SQIVND (reference sequence). Between the trimmed V and J ends, which lost 10 bases and 8 bases, there was a span of 20 bases. The CDR3 nucleotides read TGTGCCACTAAGGACACGAGAGGTCGGGGCTACACCTTC. Protein: CATKDTRGRGYTF. The whole variable domain, filled in from reference TRBV19 and TRBJ1-2, reads DGGITQSPKYLFRKEGQNVTLSCEQNLNHDAMYWYRQDPGQGLRLIYYSQIVNDFQKGDIAEGYSVSREKKESFPLTVTSAQKNPTAFYLCATKDTRGRGYTFGSGTRLTVV.

This clonotype has at least ten counts. This chain connects TRBV12-3 or TRBV12-4 to TRBJ1-6; D is unresolved. V dropped 0 bases and J dropped 7 bases, with 7 bases sitting between them. The CDR3 is 14 amino acids. In DNA form, the CDR3 reads TGTGCCAGCAGTTTAGCGGGGTCGAATTCACCCCTCCACTTT. Protein product: CASSLAGSNSPLHF.

This clonotype appeared many times. This chain uses TRBV6-2 or TRBV6-3 with TRBJ1-5; TRBD1 might be the D (6 bases). Germline-derived CDR1 and CDR2 are MNHEY and SVGEGT. The CDR3 consists of 14 residues. Trimming cost V 5 bases and J 6 bases, with 14 bases left between them. CDR3 amino acids: CASSGPGAVQPQHF. DNA for the CDR3: TGTGCCAGCAGTGGACCAGGGGCTGTTCAGCCCCAGCATTTT.

The chain combines TRBV29-1 with TRBJ2-5; D remains unclear. This CDR3 is 13 amino acids long. Germline values: CDR1 SQVTM, CDR2 ANQGSEA. Trimming left V 0 bases short and J 1 base short, with 6 bases between. CDR3 in amino acids: CSVEDNLQETQYF. In nucleotides, the CDR3 is TGCAGCGTTGAAGACAACCTCCAAGAGACCCAGTACTTC.

The chain recombines TRBV9 with TRBJ1-6; a weak D match, TRBD1 (6 bases). The germline V gene encodes CDR1 SGDLS and CDR2 YYNGEE. V was clipped by 1 base and J by 4 bases, with 9 bases between them. The CDR3 has 15 amino acids. As DNA, the CDR3 is TGTGCCAGCAGCGTAAGGGGGGATTATAATTCACCCCTCCACTTT. Residues: CASSVRGDYNSPLHF.

This clonotype occurred many times. The chain has TRBV7-9 and TRBJ2-7, with 10 bases fitting TRBD2. The CDR3 length is 14 residues. V shed 4 bases, J shed 3 bases, and the junction held 3 bases outside the gene matches. Germline CDR1 SEHNR, CDR2 FQNEAQ (reference sequence). The CDR3 spells CASSSTSGVYEQYF. CDR3 bases: TGTGCCAGCAGCTCCACTAGCGGGGTCTACGAGCAGTACTTC. The full variable domain, with the rest looked up from reference TRBV7-9 and TRBJ2-7, is DTGVSQNPRHKITKRGQNVTFRCDPISEHNRLYWYRQTLGQGPEFLTYFQNEAQLEKSRLLSDRFSAERPKGSFSTLEIQRTEQGDSAMYLCASSSTSGVYEQYFGPGTRLTVT.

The J gene is TRBJ1-2, the V gene TRBV15; TRBD1 might be the D (5 bases). This CDR3 contains 14 residues. Trimming left V 0 bases short and J 5 bases short, with 10 bases between. Germline values: CDR1 LNHNV, CDR2 YYDKDF (reference sequence). The CDR3 DNA reads TGTGCCACCAGCAGAGAAAGGGGTTGGTATGGCTACACCTTC. Translating gives CATSRERGWYGYTF.

The table lists this clonotype with many counts. The V call is TRBV5-1, the J call TRBJ1-1, with D possibly being TRBD1 (6 bases). CDR1 SGHRS and CDR2 YFSETQ come from the germline V gene. V gave up 4 bases and J gave up 2 bases, with 15 bases separating them. This CDR3 has 15 amino acids. CDR3 in amino acids: CASSPLKGGNTEAFF. The CDR3 bases are TGCGCCAGCAGCCCCCTTAAGGGGGGAAACACTGAAGCTTTCTTT.

There are a few counts of this clonotype. This rearrangement joins TRBV27 to TRBJ1-1; the match to TRBD1 covers 7 bases. The CDR3 runs 14 residues. CDR1 MNHEY and CDR2 SMNVEV come from the germline V gene (reference sequence). Trimming cost V 7 bases and J 4 bases; bases outside gene matches: 9. The DNA for the CDR3 is TGTGCCAGCACCAACGGGGACAGATTCACTGAAGCTTTCTTT. This translates into CASTNGDRFTEAFF.

This clonotype was counted ten times or more. CDR3 nucleotide sequence: TGCGCCAGCAGCTTGGCAAGCCAAGCGAACACTGAAGCTTTCTTT. Translated, it gives CASSLASQANTEAFF. The rearrangement links TRBV5-1 to TRBJ1-1; D uncertain. This CDR3 has 15 amino acids. Trimming took 0 bases from V and 1 from J, leaving 10 bases between them. Germline V gene sequence: CDR1 SGHRS, CDR2 YFSETQ.

In this sample, this clonotype turned up many times. V usage is TRBV12-5 and J usage is TRBJ1-1; tentatively, D is TRBD1 (6 bases). Germline assignment: CDR1 LGHNT and CDR2 FRNRAP. V was pared by 2 bases and J by 7 bases, with 8 bases between. This CDR3 is 12 amino acids long. The CDR3 DNA sequence: TGTGCTAGTGGTTTGTTACAGGGTGAAGCTTTCTTT. Translated: CASGLLQGEAFF.

The chain is built from TRBV24-1 and TRBJ1-2; a weak D match, TRBD1 (5 bases). This CDR3 is built from 16 residues. The V gene's germline CDR1 is KGHDR and CDR2 SFDVKD. The V and J ends lost 2 bases and 5 bases respectively, with 17 bases between them. The DNA of the CDR3 is TGTGCCACCAGTGATTGGGGGAGAGGCCAGTCTTATGGCTACACCTTC. It encodes CATSDWGRGQSYGYTF.

This clonotype was detected only once. The gene calls are TRBV27 and TRBJ1-2; D not certain. V was clipped by 3 bases and J by 0 bases, with 20 bases between them. Germline V gene sequence: CDR1 MNHEY, CDR2 SMNVEV (reference sequence). The CDR3 has 18 amino acids. CDR3 region: CASSFVTHGRRPNYGYTF. CDR3 DNA sequence: TGTGCCAGCAGTTTCGTTACTCACGGGCGGCGCCCTAACTATGGCTACACCTTC.

This clonotype was observed many times. The J gene is TRBJ2-4, the V gene TRBV7-9, with D perhaps given as TRBD1 or TRBD2 (6 bases each). Trimming stripped 5 bases from V and 0 bases from J, with 29 bases between. Germline V gene lookup returns CDR1 SEHNR and CDR2 FQNEAQ (reference sequence). The CDR3 loop spans 21 amino acids. The CDR3 loop reads CASSPSRRQEGAGLAKNIQYF. The CDR3 region has the DNA TGTGCCAGCAGCCCATCCCGGAGACAGGAGGGCGCGGGACTAGCCAAAAACATTCAGTACTTC.

This clonotype was recorded many times. This chain uses TRBV28 with TRBJ2-7; possibly TRBD1 for D (5 bases). The V end was cut by 8 bases, the J end by 4 bases, with 12 bases between. Per germline, CDR1 MDHEN and CDR2 SYDVKM. The CDR3 totals 12 residues. The CDR3 DNA reads TGTGCCAGCGCCGTGAAGGGGTACGAGCAGTACTTC. It is translated as CASAVKGYEQYF.